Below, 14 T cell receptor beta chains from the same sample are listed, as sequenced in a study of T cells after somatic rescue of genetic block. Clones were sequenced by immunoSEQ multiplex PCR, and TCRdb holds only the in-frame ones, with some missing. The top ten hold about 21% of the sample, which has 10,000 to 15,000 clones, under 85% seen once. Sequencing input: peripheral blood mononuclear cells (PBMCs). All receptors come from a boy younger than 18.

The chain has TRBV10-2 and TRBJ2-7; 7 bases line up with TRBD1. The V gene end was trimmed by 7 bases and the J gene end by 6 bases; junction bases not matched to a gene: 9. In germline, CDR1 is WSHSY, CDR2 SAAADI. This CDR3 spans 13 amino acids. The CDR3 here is CASTRQGIPEQYF. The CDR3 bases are TGCGCCAGCACGCGACAGGGCATTCCCGAGCAGTACTTC.

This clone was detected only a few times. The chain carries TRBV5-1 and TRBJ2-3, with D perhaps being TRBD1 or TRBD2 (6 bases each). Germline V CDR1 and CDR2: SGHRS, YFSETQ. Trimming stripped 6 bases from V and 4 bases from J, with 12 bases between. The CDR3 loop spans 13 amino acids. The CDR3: CASKGGGSDTQYF. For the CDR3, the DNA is TGCGCCAGCAAGGGGGGCGGATCAGATACGCAGTATTTT. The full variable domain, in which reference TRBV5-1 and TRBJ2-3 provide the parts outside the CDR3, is KAGVTQTPRYLIKTRGQQVTLSCSPISGHRSVSWYQQTPGQGLQFLFEYFSETQRNKGNFPGRFSGRQFSNSRSEMNVSTLELGDSALYLCASKGGGSDTQYFGPGTRLTVL.

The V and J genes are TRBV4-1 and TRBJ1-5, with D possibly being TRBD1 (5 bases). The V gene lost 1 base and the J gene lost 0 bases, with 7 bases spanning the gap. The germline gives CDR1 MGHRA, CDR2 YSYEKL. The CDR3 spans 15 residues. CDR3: CASSQGGYSNQPQHF. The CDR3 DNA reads TGCGCCAGCAGCCAAGGGGGGTATAGCAATCAGCCCCAGCATTTT.

CDR3 nucleotides: TGTGCCAGCAGCCAGGGCAGGAGCTCCTACGAGCAGTACTTC. Translated, it gives CASSQGRSSYEQYF. The chain uses TRBV4-2 and TRBJ2-7, with D uncertain. This CDR3 region has 14 residues. Trimming left V 3 bases short and J 0 bases short, with 9 bases between. CDR1 is LGHNA and CDR2 is YNFKEQ in the germline V gene.

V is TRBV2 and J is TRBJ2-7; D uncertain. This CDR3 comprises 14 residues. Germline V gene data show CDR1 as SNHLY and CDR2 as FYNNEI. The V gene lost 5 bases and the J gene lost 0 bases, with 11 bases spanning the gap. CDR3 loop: CASSFRSTSYEQYF. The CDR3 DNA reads TGTGCCAGCAGTTTCAGGTCTACCTCCTACGAGCAGTACTTC. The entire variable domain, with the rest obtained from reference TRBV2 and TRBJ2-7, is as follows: EPEVTQTPSHQVTQMGQEVILRCVPISNHLYFYWYRQILGQKVEFLVSFYNNEISEKSEIFDDQFSVERPDGSNFTLKIRSTKLEDSAMYFCASSFRSTSYEQYFGPGTRLTVT.

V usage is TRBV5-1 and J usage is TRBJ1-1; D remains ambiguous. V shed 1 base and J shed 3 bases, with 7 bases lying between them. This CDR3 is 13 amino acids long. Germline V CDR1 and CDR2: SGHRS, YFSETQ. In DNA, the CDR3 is TGCGCCAGCAGCTTGACCGCATACACTGAAGCTTTCTTT. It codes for CASSLTAYTEAFF.

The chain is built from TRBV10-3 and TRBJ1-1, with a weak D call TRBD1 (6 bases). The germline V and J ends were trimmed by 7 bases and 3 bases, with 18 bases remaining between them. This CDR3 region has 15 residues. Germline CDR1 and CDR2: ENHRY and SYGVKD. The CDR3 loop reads CAITQRGGADTEAFF. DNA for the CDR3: TGTGCCATCACCCAAAGGGGGGGGGCGGACACTGAAGCTTTCTTT.

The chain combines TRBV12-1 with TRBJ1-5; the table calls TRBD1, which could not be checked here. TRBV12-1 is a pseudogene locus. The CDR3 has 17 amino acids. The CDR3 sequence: CASSFDGRGAEQSAQHF. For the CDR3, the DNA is TGTGCCAGCAGCTTTGATGGCAGGGGCGCTGAGCAATCAGCCCAGCATTTT.

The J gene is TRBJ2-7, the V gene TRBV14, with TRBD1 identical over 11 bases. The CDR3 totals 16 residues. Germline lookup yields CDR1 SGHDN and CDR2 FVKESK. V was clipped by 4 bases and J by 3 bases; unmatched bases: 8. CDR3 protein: CASSPLRTGGYYEQYF. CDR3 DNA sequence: TGTGCCAGCAGCCCGCTCAGGACAGGGGGCTACTACGAGCAGTACTTC.

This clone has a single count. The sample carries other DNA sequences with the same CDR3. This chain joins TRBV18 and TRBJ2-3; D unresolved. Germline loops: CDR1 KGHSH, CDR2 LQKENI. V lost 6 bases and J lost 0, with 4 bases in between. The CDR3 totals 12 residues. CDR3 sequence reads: CASSPSTDTQYF. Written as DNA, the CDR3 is TGTGCCAGCTCGCCTAGCACAGATACGCAGTATTTT.

The CDR3 DNA reads as TGTGCCAGCAGCGAGACTGAAAGTCGGGCCAACGTCCTGACTTTC. Its protein product is CASSETESRANVLTF. The rearrangement links TRBV7-7 to TRBJ2-6; D unclear. Germline V gives CDR1 SSHAT, CDR2 FNYEAQ (reference sequence). Trimming shortened V by 5 bases and J by 5 bases, and 13 bases separated the two germline ends. The CDR3 consists of 15 residues.

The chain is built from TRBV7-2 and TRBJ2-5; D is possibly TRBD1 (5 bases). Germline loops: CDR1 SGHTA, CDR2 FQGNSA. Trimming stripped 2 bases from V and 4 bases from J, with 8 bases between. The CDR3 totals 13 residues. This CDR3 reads CASSLNGAETQYF. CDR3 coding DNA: TGTGCCAGCAGCTTAAATGGGGCAGAGACCCAGTACTTC.

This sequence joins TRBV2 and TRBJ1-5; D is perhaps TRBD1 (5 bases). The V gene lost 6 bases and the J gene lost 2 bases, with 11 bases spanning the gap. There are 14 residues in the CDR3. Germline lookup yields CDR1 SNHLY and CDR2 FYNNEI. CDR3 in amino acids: CASRGETGNQPQHF. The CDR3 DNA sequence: TGTGCCAGCAGGGGTGAGACAGGCAATCAGCCCCAGCATTTT.

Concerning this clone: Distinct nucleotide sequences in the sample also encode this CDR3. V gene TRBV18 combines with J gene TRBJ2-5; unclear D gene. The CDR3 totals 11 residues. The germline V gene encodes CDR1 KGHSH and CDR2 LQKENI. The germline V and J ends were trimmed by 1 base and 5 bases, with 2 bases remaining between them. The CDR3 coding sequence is TGTGCCAGCTCACCACAGGAGACCCAGTACTTC. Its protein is CASSPQETQYF. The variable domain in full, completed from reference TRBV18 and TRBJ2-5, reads NAGVMQNPRHLVRRRGQEARLRCSPMKGHSHVYWYRQLPEEGLKFMVYLQKENIIDESGMPKERFSAEFPKEGPSILRIQQVVRGDSAAYFCASSPQETQYFGPGTRLLVL.